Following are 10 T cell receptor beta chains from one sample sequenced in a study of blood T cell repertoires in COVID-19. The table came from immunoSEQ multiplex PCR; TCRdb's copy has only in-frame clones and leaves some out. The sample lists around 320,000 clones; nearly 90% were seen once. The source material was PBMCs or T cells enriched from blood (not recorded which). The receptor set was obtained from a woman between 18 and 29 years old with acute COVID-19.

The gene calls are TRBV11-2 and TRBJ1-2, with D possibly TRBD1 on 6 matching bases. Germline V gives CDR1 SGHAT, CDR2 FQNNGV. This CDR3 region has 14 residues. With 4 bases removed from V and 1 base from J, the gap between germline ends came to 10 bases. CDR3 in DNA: TGTGCCAGCAGCTCCCGGGACATTAACTATGGCTACACCTTC. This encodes CASSSRDINYGYTF.

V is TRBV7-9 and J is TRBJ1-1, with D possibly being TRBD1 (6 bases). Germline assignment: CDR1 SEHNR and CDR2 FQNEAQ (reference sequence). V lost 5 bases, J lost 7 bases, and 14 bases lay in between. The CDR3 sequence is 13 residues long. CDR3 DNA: TGTGCCAGCAGCCTCCAGGGGAACCTTGAAGCTTTCTTT. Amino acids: CASSLQGNLEAFF.

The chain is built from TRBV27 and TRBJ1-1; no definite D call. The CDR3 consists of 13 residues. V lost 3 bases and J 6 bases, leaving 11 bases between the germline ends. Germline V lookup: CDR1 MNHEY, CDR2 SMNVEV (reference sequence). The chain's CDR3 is CASSFPQSPEAFF. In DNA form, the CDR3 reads TGTGCCAGCAGTTTCCCACAAAGTCCTGAAGCTTTCTTT.

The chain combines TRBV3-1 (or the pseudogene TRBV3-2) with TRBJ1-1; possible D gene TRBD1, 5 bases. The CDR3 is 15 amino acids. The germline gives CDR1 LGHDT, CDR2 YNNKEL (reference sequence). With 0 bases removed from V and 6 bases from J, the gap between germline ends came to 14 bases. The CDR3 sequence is CASSQDVRGLAEAFF. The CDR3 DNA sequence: TGTGCCAGCAGCCAAGACGTCCGGGGGTTGGCTGAAGCTTTCTTT.

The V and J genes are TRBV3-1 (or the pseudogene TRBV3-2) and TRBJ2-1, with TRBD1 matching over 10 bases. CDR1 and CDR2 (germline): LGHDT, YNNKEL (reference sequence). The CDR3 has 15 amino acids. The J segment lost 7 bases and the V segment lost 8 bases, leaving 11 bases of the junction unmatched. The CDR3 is CASHSGTGVGNEQFF. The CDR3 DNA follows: TGTGCCAGCCATAGTGGGACAGGGGTGGGGAATGAGCAGTTCTTC.

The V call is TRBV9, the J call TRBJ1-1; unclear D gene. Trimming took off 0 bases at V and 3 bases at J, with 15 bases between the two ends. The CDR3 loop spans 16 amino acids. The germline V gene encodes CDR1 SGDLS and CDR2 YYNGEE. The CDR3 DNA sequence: TGTGCCAGCAGCGTAGGGGTCGGGGTGTGGGACACTGAAGCTTTCTTT. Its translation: CASSVGVGVWDTEAFF.

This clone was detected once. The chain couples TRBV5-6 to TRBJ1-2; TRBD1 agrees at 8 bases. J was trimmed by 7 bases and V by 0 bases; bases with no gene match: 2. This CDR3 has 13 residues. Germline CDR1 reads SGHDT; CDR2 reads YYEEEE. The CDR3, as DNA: TGTGCCAGCAGCTTGGTTGGGACAGGTGGCTACACCTTC. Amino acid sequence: CASSLVGTGGYTF.

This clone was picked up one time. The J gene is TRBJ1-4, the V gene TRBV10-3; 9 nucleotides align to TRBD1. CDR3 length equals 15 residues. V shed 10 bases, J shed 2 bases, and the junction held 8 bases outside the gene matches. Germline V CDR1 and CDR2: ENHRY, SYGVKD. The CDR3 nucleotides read TGTGCCACCGGAGGACAGGGGCCTACTAATGAAAAACTGTTTTTT. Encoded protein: CATGGQGPTNEKLFF.

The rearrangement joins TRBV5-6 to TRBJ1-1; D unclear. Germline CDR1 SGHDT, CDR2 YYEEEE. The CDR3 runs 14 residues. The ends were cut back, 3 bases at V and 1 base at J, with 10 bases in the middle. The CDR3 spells CASSYVGGNTEAFF. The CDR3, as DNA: TGTGCCAGCAGCTATGTAGGAGGGAACACTGAAGCTTTCTTT.

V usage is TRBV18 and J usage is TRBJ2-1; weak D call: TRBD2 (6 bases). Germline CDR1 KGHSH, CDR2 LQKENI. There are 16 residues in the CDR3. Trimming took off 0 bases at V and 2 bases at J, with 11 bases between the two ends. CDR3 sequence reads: CASSPPTGVTYNEQFF. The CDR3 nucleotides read TGTGCCAGCTCACCACCTACGGGAGTAACCTACAATGAGCAGTTCTTC.